The next 26 T cell receptor beta chains were all read from a single sample in a study of cytomegalovirus exposure and HLA in healthy donors. Researchers ran the PCR with 60 Vbeta and 13 Jbeta primers. The table came from immunoSEQ multiplex PCR; TCRdb's copy has only in-frame clones and leaves some out. The repertoire holds under 150,000 clones, around 70% seen once, with 2.5% to 3% in the top ten. The sample taken for sequencing was PBMCs. All receptors derive from a human donor in good health.

The chain combines TRBV9 with TRBJ2-5; 7 bases are a match to TRBD1. The CDR3 has 13 amino acids. CDR1 is SGDLS, CDR2 YYNGEE, per germline. Trimming took 2 bases from V and 2 from J; bases not matched to a gene: 0. The CDR3 is CASSVGQQETQYF. The CDR3 nucleotides are TGTGCCAGCAGCGTGGGACAGCAAGAGACCCAGTACTTC.

This chain joins TRBV14 and TRBJ2-3; maybe TRBD1 (5 bases). Germline V gene sequence: CDR1 SGHDN, CDR2 FVKESK. The V and J ends lost 4 bases and 1 base respectively, with 18 bases between them. This CDR3 spans 17 amino acids. CDR3 coding DNA: TGTGCCAGCAGCCGCGAACTGGGGCTACCCGGCACAGATACGCAGTATTTT. The encoded protein is CASSRELGLPGTDTQYF.

The rearrangement links TRBV5-4 to TRBJ1-2; D unclear. This CDR3 has 13 residues. CDR1 and CDR2 from the germline V gene are SGHNT and YYREEE (reference sequence). Trimming left V 0 bases short and J 7 bases short, with 10 bases between. The CDR3: CASSLVQNRGYTF. The DNA for the CDR3 is TGTGCCAGCAGCTTGGTACAGAATCGTGGCTACACCTTC.

This chain links TRBV7-9 with TRBJ1-4; D ambiguous. Germline CDR1 and CDR2: SEHNR and FQNEAQ (reference sequence). The CDR3 has 15 amino acids. V shed 5 bases and J shed 4 bases, with 14 bases lying between them. The CDR3 DNA reads TGTGCCAGCAGCCCCCCGCTTGAACTTAATGAAAAACTGTTTTTT. Amino acid sequence: CASSPPLELNEKLFF.

The chain couples TRBV6-8 to TRBJ1-2; D ambiguous. The CDR3 length is 13 residues. Germline CDR1 MNHGY, CDR2 SAAAGT. With 5 bases removed from V and 2 bases from J, the gap between germline ends came to 9 bases. The CDR3 here is CASSNLMNYGYTF. DNA of the CDR3: TGTGCCAGCAGTAATCTAATGAACTATGGCTACACCTTC.

The CDR3 reads CASSLELADNEQFF. The CDR3 DNA reads TGTGCCAGCAGCTTGGAACTAGCGGACAATGAGCAGTTCTTC. The chain carries TRBV5-4 and TRBJ2-1, with 8 bases matching TRBD2. V gave up 0 bases and J gave up 5 bases; unmatched junction bases: 1. Germline lookup yields CDR1 SGHNT and CDR2 YYREEE (reference sequence). This CDR3 region has 14 residues.

Points on this clone: The junction departs from germline at one end; a sequencing error may be responsible. The CDR3 DNA reads as TGTTCCAGCAGCCCGGGGACTAGCGGGAGGGCCTCGGAGACCCAGTACTTC. Translated: CSSSPGTSGRASETQYF. The chain links TRBV7-9 to TRBJ2-5, with 16 positions matching TRBD2. CDR1 and CDR2 from the germline V gene are SEHNR and FQNEAQ (reference sequence). This CDR3 is built from 17 residues.

This clone has just one count. The chain has TRBV11-2 and TRBJ2-7; possibly TRBD2 for D (6 bases). There are 15 residues in the CDR3. Germline CDR1 and CDR2: SGHAT and FQNNGV. Between the trimmed V and J ends, which lost 5 bases and 3 bases, there was a span of 17 bases. The CDR3 bases are TGTGCCAGCAGCCTCGGACGGGGGTTCGGCTACGAGCAGTACTTC. Amino acid sequence: CASSLGRGFGYEQYF.

The chain combines TRBV30 with TRBJ1-2; 9 nucleotides align to TRBD1. J lost 8 bases, V lost 4 bases, and 11 bases had no gene match. The CDR3 runs 14 residues. Germline CDR1 and CDR2: GTSNPN and SVGIG (reference sequence). CDR3 sequence reads: CAWKGQGKGGGYTF. CDR3 DNA: TGTGCCTGGAAGGGACAGGGCAAGGGCGGGGGCTACACCTTC.

The chain joins TRBV5-1 to TRBJ2-3; 8 bases map to TRBD2. This CDR3 has 16 residues. With 4 bases clipped from V and 3 bases from J, the junction kept 10 bases outside the gene matches. Germline CDR1 SGHRS, CDR2 YFSETQ. CDR3 sequence: CASSQRAGVGTDTQYF. CDR3 nucleotides: TGCGCCAGCAGCCAAAGAGCGGGGGTCGGAACAGATACGCAGTATTTT.

J is TRBJ2-7 and V is TRBV21-1; the D segment call TRBD1 is taken from the table without a DNA check. TRBV21-1 is a known pseudogene. The CDR3 runs 14 residues. CDR3 nucleotides: TGTGCCAGCAGACGCACAGGGGTTCAGGACGAGCAGTACTTC. Translation: CASRRTGVQDEQYF.

This clone was recorded once. This sequence joins TRBV2 and TRBJ2-2; the D gene is possibly TRBD2 (6 bases). Per germline, CDR1 SNHLY and CDR2 FYNNEI. The CDR3 covers 16 residues. Between the trimmed V and J ends, which lost 3 bases and 3 bases, there was a span of 14 bases. CDR3 coding DNA: TGTGCCAGCAGTGATATTCGGCGGGGTGACACCGGGGAGCTGTTTTTT. Its translation: CASSDIRRGDTGELFF.

CDR3 sequence: CASSLAQGGYTEAFF. The CDR3 DNA follows: TGTGCCAGCAGCCTCGCGCAGGGGGGCTACACTGAAGCTTTCTTT. The rearrangement joins TRBV7-6 to TRBJ1-1; 7 bases are shared with TRBD1. From germline, CDR1 is SGHVS and CDR2 FNYEAQ. Unmatched junction bases numbered 9, after V lost 5 bases and J lost 3 bases. The CDR3 contains 15 residues.

The gene calls are TRBV5-4 and TRBJ1-1; perhaps TRBD1 as D (5 bases). Trimming shortened V by 2 bases and J by 3 bases, and 14 bases separated the two germline ends. CDR3 size: 15 residues. Germline CDR1 and CDR2: SGHNT and YYREEE (reference sequence). The CDR3 here is CASSFGGPGDTEAFF. The CDR3, as DNA: TGTGCCAGCAGCTTTGGTGGACCGGGGGACACTGAAGCTTTCTTT.

The J gene is TRBJ2-2, the V gene TRBV2, with TRBD2 identical over 15 bases. CDR3 size: 17 residues. V trimming: 8 bases; J trimming: 1 base; junction bases outside the gene matches: 5. Germline CDR1 reads SNHLY; CDR2 reads FYNNEI. Here the CDR3 DNA reads TGTGCCAGCTGGGGACTAGCGGGAGGCCTGAACACCGGGGAGCTGTTTTTT. This gives the protein CASWGLAGGLNTGELFF.

The CDR3 nucleotides read TGTGCCAGCAGCTTGGAGCCGAACACAGATACGCAGTATTTT. Translation: CASSLEPNTDTQYF. V and J are TRBV5-4 and TRBJ2-3, with D uncertain. Germline assignment: CDR1 SGHNT and CDR2 YYREEE (reference sequence). The CDR3 is 14 amino acids. V shed 0 bases and J shed 2 bases, with 7 bases lying between them. Complete variable domain (other parts from reference TRBV5-4 and TRBJ2-3): ETGVTQSPTHLIKTRGQQVTLRCSSQSGHNTVSWYQQALGQGPQFIFQYYREEENGRGNFPPRFSGLQFPNYSSELNVNALELDDSALYLCASSLEPNTDTQYFGPGTRLTVL.

The chain has TRBV6-5 and TRBJ1-2, with D hard to call. The CDR3 extends over 15 amino acids. V lost 2 bases and J 8 bases, leaving 18 bases between the germline ends. Germline V lookup: CDR1 MNHEY, CDR2 SVGAGI. DNA of the CDR3: TGTGCCAGCAGTTACGGGCCCGGCCAGAGACGGGGCTACACCTTC. This sequence encodes CASSYGPGQRRGYTF.

This chain joins TRBV28 and TRBJ2-7; maybe TRBD1 (7 bases). This CDR3 is 15 amino acids long. V gave up 6 bases and J gave up 3 bases, with 18 bases separating them. From germline, CDR1 is MDHEN and CDR2 SYDVKM. CDR3 nucleotides: TGTGCCAGCAGCATCAGGGGGGACGTCCACTACGAGCAGTACTTC. Residues: CASSIRGDVHYEQYF. The full variable domain, in which reference TRBV28 and TRBJ2-7 provide the parts outside the CDR3, is DVKVTQSSRYLVKRTGEKVFLECVQDMDHENMFWYRQDPGLGLRLIYFSYDVKMKEKGDIPEGYSVSREKKERFSLILESASTNQTSMYLCASSIRGDVHYEQYFGPGTRLTVT.

The CDR3 region is CAWSAQTGAQETQYF. The CDR3 DNA reads TGTGCCTGGAGTGCCCAGACAGGGGCCCAAGAGACCCAGTACTTC. This chain links TRBV30 with TRBJ2-5, with TRBD1 matching 8 bases. With V trimmed by 1 base and J by 1 base, 5 bases remained unmatched. CDR3 length: 15 residues. The germline gives CDR1 GTSNPN, CDR2 SVGIG (reference sequence). Complete variable domain (other parts from reference TRBV30 and TRBJ2-5): SQTIHQWPATLVQPVGSPLSLECTVEGTSNPNLYWYRQAAGRGLQLLFYSVGIGQISSEVPQNLSASRPQDRQFILSSKKLLLSDSGFYLCAWSAQTGAQETQYFGPGTRLLVL.

V usage is TRBV5-4 and J usage is TRBJ2-3; TRBD2 aligns across 13 bases. CDR1 and CDR2 (germline): SGHNT, YYREEE (reference sequence). The CDR3 has 15 amino acids. After removal of 6 bases from V and 6 bases from J, the junction contained 7 bases not matched to a gene. This CDR3 is CASNKGTSGKDTQYF. The CDR3 DNA sequence: TGTGCCAGCAACAAAGGGACTAGCGGGAAGGATACGCAGTATTTT. The complete variable domain, with remaining parts taken from reference TRBV5-4 and TRBJ2-3, reads ETGVTQSPTHLIKTRGQQVTLRCSSQSGHNTVSWYQQALGQGPQFIFQYYREEENGRGNFPPRFSGLQFPNYSSELNVNALELDDSALYLCASNKGTSGKDTQYFGPGTRLTVL.

This clone has only a few counts. The rearrangement uses TRBV6-4 and TRBJ2-6, with 7 bases identical to TRBD2. V shed 3 bases and J 3 bases; nucleotides not matched to a gene: 2. CDR3 length: 15 residues. Germline V gene data show CDR1 as MRHNA and CDR2 as SNTAGT. CDR3 nucleotide sequence: TGTGCCAGCAGTGAGGGGGGGAATGGGGCCAACGTCCTGACTTTC. It specifies CASSEGGNGANVLTF.

The rearrangement links TRBV10-3 to TRBJ2-5, with 10 bases that match TRBD1. The J call may be wrong; the DNA end is better matched by TRBJ2-7. The CDR3 covers 18 residues. Germline assignment: CDR1 ENHRY and CDR2 SYGVKD. The CDR3 DNA follows: TGTGCCATCAGTGAGCTGGGACAGGGGTCCTGGACGGTGTACGAGCAGTACTTC. It specifies CAISELGQGSWTVYEQYF.

This clone was counted only a few times. Other DNA sequences within the sample encode an identical CDR3. The gene calls are TRBV29-1 and TRBJ2-1; no firm D call. The CDR3 loop spans 10 amino acids. CDR1 is SQVTM and CDR2 is ANQGSEA in the germline V gene. V gave up 4 bases and J gave up 7 bases, with 5 bases separating them. In DNA, the CDR3 is TGCAGCGTTGGAGGTAATGAGCAGTTCTTC. It specifies CSVGGNEQFF.

The chain has TRBV18 and TRBJ1-1; 7 positions agree with TRBD1. The CDR3 sequence is 17 residues long. Germline V gene data show CDR1 as KGHSH and CDR2 as LQKENI. The J segment lost 4 bases and the V segment lost 5 bases, leaving 16 bases of the junction unmatched. The CDR3 loop reads CASSEANPTGWGTEAFF. CDR3 nucleotide sequence: TGTGCCAGCTCAGAGGCTAATCCGACAGGGTGGGGCACTGAAGCTTTCTTT.

The chain recombines TRBV10-3 with TRBJ1-6; 9 bases are shared with TRBD1. V lost 11 bases to trimming and J lost 5 bases; unmatched junction nucleotides: 4. Germline V CDR1 and CDR2: ENHRY, SYGVKD. This CDR3 has 13 residues. The CDR3 reads CAATGGNNSPLHF. The CDR3 DNA is TGTGCCGCGACAGGGGGTAATAATTCACCCCTCCACTTT.

J is TRBJ1-4 and V is TRBV15, with D uncertain. The germline V gene encodes CDR1 LNHNV and CDR2 YYDKDF (reference sequence). This CDR3 is built from 17 residues. V gave up 8 bases and J gave up 3 bases, with 22 bases separating them. This CDR3 is CATRGPESFGANEKLFF. The CDR3 DNA sequence: TGTGCCACCCGCGGGCCAGAATCATTTGGAGCTAATGAAAAACTGTTTTTT. The complete variable domain, with remaining parts taken from reference TRBV15 and TRBJ1-4, reads DAMVIQNPRYQVTQFGKPVTLSCSQTLNHNVMYWYQQKSSQAPKLLFHYYDKDFNNEADTPDNFQSRRPNTSFCFLDIRSPGLGDTAMYLCATRGPESFGANEKLFFGSGTQLSVL.